A single sample is the source of the 13 T cell receptor beta chains below, sequenced in a study of T cells in Graves' hyperthyroidism and ophthalmopathy. RNA transcripts were the template for amplifying TCR beta CDR3 regions. The HTBI primer set served for first-round RT-PCR of the TCR CDR3. TCRdb re-derived calls from the multiplex PCR reads in MiXCR, one entry per CDR3 protein. The table lists around 540,000 distinct CDR3 sequences, roughly 16% of them singletons, with 25% to 35% in the top ten. Specimen: blood. Every receptor here comes from a woman in her twenties or thirties with Graves' ophthalmopathy.

This clonotype was found many times. V is TRBV27 and J is TRBJ2-1; 7 bases line up with TRBD2. This CDR3 comprises 15 residues. V shed 5 bases, J shed 6 bases, and the junction held 10 bases outside the gene matches. The germline gives CDR1 MNHEY, CDR2 SMNVEV (reference sequence). In nucleotides, the CDR3 is TGTGCCAGCAGTCCCGGACTAGGTCGGGTCAATGAGCAGTTCTTC. As protein: CASSPGLGRVNEQFF.

This clonotype appeared a few times. The chain joins TRBV19 to TRBJ2-1; possibly TRBD1 or TRBD2 for D (6 bases each). Trimming removed 6 bases from V and 2 bases from J, with 17 bases in between. The CDR3 sequence is 16 residues long. From germline, CDR1 is LNHDA and CDR2 SQIVND (reference sequence). As DNA, the CDR3 is TGTGCCAGTAGCTTTGGGGGGCCCCAGACCTACAATGAGCAGTTCTTC. Its translation: CASSFGGPQTYNEQFF.

V and J are TRBV29-1 and TRBJ1-1; TRBD1 aligns across 12 bases. The CDR3 is 12 residues long. V trimming: 7 bases; J trimming: 7 bases; junction bases outside the gene matches: 4. Germline V lookup: CDR1 SQVTM, CDR2 ANQGSEA. This chain's CDR3 is CSGGTGGREAFF. The CDR3 nucleotides read TGCAGCGGTGGGACAGGGGGCCGTGAAGCTTTCTTT.

This clonotype is judged medium-sized. The gene calls are TRBV7-8 and TRBJ2-1; 11 nucleotides match TRBD2. Germline lookup yields CDR1 SGHVS and CDR2 FQNEAQ. V dropped 2 bases and J dropped 1; count of bases not matched to a gene: 10. The length of the CDR3 is 19 residues. CDR3 bases: TGTGCCAGCAGCTTAATTATAGCGGGAGGGCCTGTATCCTACAATGAGCAGTTCTTC. Translated, it gives CASSLIIAGGPVSYNEQFF.

This clonotype came up many times. This chain connects TRBV20-1 to TRBJ2-7; 7 nucleotides line up with TRBD1. Germline V CDR1 and CDR2: DFQATT, SNEGSKA (reference sequence). After removal of 0 bases from V and 0 bases from J, the junction contained 5 bases not matched to a gene. The CDR3 runs to 15 residues. CDR3: CSARDGQVASYEQYF. DNA of the CDR3: TGCAGTGCTAGAGATGGACAGGTCGCCTCCTACGAGCAGTACTTC.

In this sample, this clonotype turned up many times. The chain joins TRBV11-2 to TRBJ2-7; maybe TRBD1 (5 bases). Trimming removed 0 bases from V and 2 bases from J, with 11 bases in between. The CDR3 spans 15 residues. Per the germline V gene, CDR1 is SGHAT and CDR2 is FQNNGV. Written as DNA, the CDR3 is TGTGCCAGCAGCTTAGAACCAGGGATCGCCTACGAGCAGTACTTC. It specifies CASSLEPGIAYEQYF.

This chain joins TRBV9 and TRBJ2-3; 9 bases map to TRBD2. The CDR3 contains 17 residues. Losses at the gene ends were 10 bases for V and 4 bases for J; bases not matched to a gene: 19. Germline lookup yields CDR1 SGDLS and CDR2 YYNGEE. CDR3 DNA: TGTGCCCTCGAAAGTAGCGGGGGACTGAGAGAAGCAGATACGCAGTATTTT. This translates into CALESSGGLREADTQYF.

On this clonotype itself: A much more abundant neighbour one base away suggests this may be a read error. The rearrangement joins TRBV5-6 to TRBJ1-1; maybe TRBD1 (6 bases). The CDR3 is 12 amino acids. V lost 1 base, J lost 11 bases, and 12 bases lay in between. Germline V gene sequence: CDR1 SGHDT, CDR2 YYEEEE. CDR3 in DNA: TGTGCCAGCAGCTTGAGGGGGACCAGTGCTTTCTTT. This translates into CASSLRGTSAFF.

The chain has TRBV6-1 and TRBJ2-5; D perhaps matches TRBD2 (6 bases). The V gene's germline CDR1 is MNHNS and CDR2 SASEGT. The CDR3 consists of 13 residues. The V end lost 10 bases, the J end lost 5 bases, and 17 bases lay between the germline ends. The CDR3 reads CATRPGRWETQYF. The CDR3 nucleotides are TGTGCCACCCGGCCGGGGAGGTGGGAGACCCAGTACTTC.

This clonotype was seen many times. The chain recombines TRBV5-8 with TRBJ2-7; 8 bases match TRBD2. Germline V gene lookup returns CDR1 SGHTS and CDR2 YDEGEE. V lost 2 bases to trimming and J lost 7 bases; unmatched junction nucleotides: 8. The CDR3 runs 14 residues. The CDR3 is CASSLRSGRVEQYF. CDR3 DNA sequence: TGTGCCAGCAGCTTAAGGAGCGGGAGAGTAGAGCAGTACTTC.

This clonotype was counted many times. CDR3 in DNA: TGTGCCACCGATGACAGGGAGGAAGAGACCCAGTACTTC. Residues: CATDDREEETQYF. The rearrangement uses TRBV28 and TRBJ2-5, with D perhaps TRBD1 (7 bases). The CDR3 is made up of 13 amino acids. From germline, CDR1 is MDHEN and CDR2 SYDVKM. Trimming took off 10 bases at V and 3 bases at J, with 15 bases between the two ends.

This clonotype has at least ten counts. The chain employs TRBV20-1 and TRBJ2-1; the match to TRBD2 covers 7 bases. The CDR3 totals 14 residues. The germline V gene has CDR1 DFQATT and CDR2 SNEGSKA (reference sequence). The V segment lost 6 bases and the J segment 2 bases; nucleotides outside the gene matches: 7. CDR3 in DNA: TGCAGTGCCGAGATAGCGGGTGCCTACAATGAGCAGTTCTTC. Protein sequence: CSAEIAGAYNEQFF.

This clonotype was counted between two and nine times. V gene TRBV20-1 combines with J gene TRBJ1-2; D is undetermined. V gave up 3 bases and J gave up 8 bases, with 10 bases separating them. Germline assignment: CDR1 DFQATT and CDR2 SNEGSKA (reference sequence). This CDR3 is built from 11 residues. CDR3 residues: CSARAARGYTF. CDR3 bases: TGCAGTGCTAGGGCCGCTCGAGGCTACACCTTC.